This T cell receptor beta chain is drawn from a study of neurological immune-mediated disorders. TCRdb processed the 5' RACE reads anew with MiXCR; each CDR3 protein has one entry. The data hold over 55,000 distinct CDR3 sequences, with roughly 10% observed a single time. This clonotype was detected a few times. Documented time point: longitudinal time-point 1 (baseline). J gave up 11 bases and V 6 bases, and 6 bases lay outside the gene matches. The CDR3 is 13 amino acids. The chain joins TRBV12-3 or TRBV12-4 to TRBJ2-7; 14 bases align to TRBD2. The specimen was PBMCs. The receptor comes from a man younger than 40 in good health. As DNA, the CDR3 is TGTGCCAGCAGGGGACTAGCGGGAGCTCTGGAGTACTTC. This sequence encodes CASRGLAGALEYF.